The next 20 T cell receptor beta chains were all read from a single sample in a study of T cells in Graves' hyperthyroidism and ophthalmopathy. TCR beta CDR3 region amplification was performed from RNA transcripts. First-round RT-PCR with HTBI primers amplified the TCR CDR3 region. TCRdb re-called the multiplex PCR reads through MiXCR, storing one row per CDR3 protein. The sample has 650,000 to 850,000 distinct CDR3 sequences; around 19% are singletons. What was sequenced was blood. These receptors originate from a woman aged 45-59 years with Graves' hyperthyroidism that later progressed to Graves' ophthalmopathy.

The table lists this clonotype with many counts. This rearrangement joins TRBV6-2 or TRBV6-3 to TRBJ2-7; 7 bases map to TRBD2. V shed 0 bases, J shed 0 bases, and the junction held 5 bases outside the gene matches. CDR1 MNHEY and CDR2 SVGEGT come from the germline V gene. This CDR3 is built from 16 residues. CDR3 amino acids: CASSYSNGGSSYEQYF. In DNA form, the CDR3 reads TGTGCCAGCAGTTACTCGAACGGGGGGAGCTCCTACGAGCAGTACTTC.

The chain recombines TRBV27 with TRBJ2-7; the match to TRBD1 covers 7 bases. V shed 6 bases, J shed 6 bases, and the junction held 8 bases outside the gene matches. Germline-derived CDR1 and CDR2 are MNHEY and SMNVEV (reference sequence). This CDR3 has 13 residues. CDR3: CASRLQGHREQYF. CDR3 bases: TGTGCCAGCAGACTACAGGGGCACCGCGAGCAGTACTTC.

This clonotype turned up a few times. The V call is TRBV9, the J call TRBJ2-5; 9 bases are shared with TRBD2. From germline, CDR1 is SGDLS and CDR2 YYNGEE. Trimming cost V 1 base and J 1 base; bases outside gene matches: 5. This CDR3 is 16 amino acids long. CDR3 amino acids: CASSVQAGGVQETQYF. The CDR3 bases are TGTGCCAGCAGCGTACAAGCGGGGGGAGTCCAAGAGACCCAGTACTTC.

This clonotype was counted a few times. The chain couples TRBV29-1 to TRBJ1-2; 7 bases are shared with TRBD1. The CDR3 totals 11 residues. CDR1 is SQVTM, CDR2 ANQGSEA, per germline. The J segment lost 7 bases and the V segment lost 8 bases, leaving 7 bases of the junction unmatched. The chain's CDR3 is CSIKTGPGYTF. In DNA form, the CDR3 reads TGCAGCATTAAGACAGGGCCTGGCTACACCTTC.

In this sample, this clonotype turned up a few times. The chain carries TRBV27 and TRBJ2-2; 16 nucleotides match TRBD2. V was pared by 5 bases and J by 1 base, with 7 bases of the junction left unmatched. The CDR3 totals 19 residues. Germline CDR1 and CDR2: MNHEY and SMNVEV (reference sequence). The CDR3, as DNA: TGTGCCAGCAGTATGGGACTAGCGGGGGGGACCTGGAACACCGGGGAGCTGTTTTTT. Translated, it gives CASSMGLAGGTWNTGELFF.

The chain links TRBV30 to TRBJ1-2; D is undetermined. Germline loops: CDR1 GTSNPN, CDR2 SVGIG (reference sequence). The CDR3 is 13 residues long. V lost 4 bases and J 1 base, leaving 10 bases between the germline ends. CDR3 nucleotides: TGTGCCTGGACCCCGCGTCTTAACTATGGCTACACCTTC. Translation gives CAWTPRLNYGYTF.

The CDR3 DNA reads as TGTGCCAGCAGCCGCCTTGGGGGGGGAAAGAACACTGAAGCTTTCTTT. Translated, it gives CASSRLGGGKNTEAFF. The V and J genes are TRBV6-1 and TRBJ1-1; weak D call: TRBD1 (5 bases). CDR3 length: 16 residues. Germline V CDR1 and CDR2: MNHNS, SASEGT. Deletions cut 6 bases from V and 1 base from J, with 18 bases between.

This clonotype was counted between two and nine times. This chain uses TRBV15 with TRBJ1-5; 7 bases are a match to TRBD1. Germline V lookup: CDR1 LNHNV, CDR2 YYDKDF (reference sequence). With V trimmed by 0 bases and J by 3 bases, 5 bases remained unmatched. CDR3 length equals 16 residues. The CDR3 DNA is TGTGCCACCAGCAGAGATCTCCAGGGGGTCAATCAGCCCCAGCATTTT. Translation gives CATSRDLQGVNQPQHF.

This clonotype was seen repeatedly, ten times or more. This chain joins TRBV12-3 or TRBV12-4 and TRBJ2-3; either TRBD1 or TRBD2 may fit D (6 bases each). CDR3 length: 16 residues. V shed 6 bases and J shed 4 bases, with 20 bases lying between them. CDR3 sequence: CASSWRDTGGADTQYF. Here the CDR3 DNA reads TGTGCCAGCAGCTGGCGGGACACCGGAGGAGCAGATACGCAGTATTTT.

This clonotype has at least ten counts. The J gene is TRBJ1-5, the V gene TRBV12-3 or TRBV12-4; a possible D gene is TRBD1 (6 bases). The length of the CDR3 is 13 residues. The ends were cut back, 6 bases at V and 7 bases at J, with 13 bases in the middle. The CDR3 DNA reads as TGTGCCAGCAGGGTAGGGGGTGGACAGCCCCAGCATTTT. The encoded protein is CASRVGGGQPQHF.

There are a few counts of this clonotype. The V gene is TRBV3-1, the J gene TRBJ1-2, with D perhaps matching TRBD1 (6 bases). From germline, CDR1 is LGHDT and CDR2 YNNKEL (reference sequence). V was shortened by 4 bases and J by 2 bases, with 14 bases between the two germline ends. This CDR3 contains 15 residues. This CDR3 reads CASSRQFQGNYGYTF. The CDR3 DNA follows: TGTGCCAGCAGCCGCCAATTCCAGGGGAACTATGGCTACACCTTC.

This clonotype was observed many times. The V and J genes are TRBV11-2 and TRBJ2-1; a possible D gene is TRBD1 (5 bases). There are 15 residues in the CDR3. The germline CDR1 and CDR2 sequences are SGHAT and FQNNGV. Trimming removed 5 bases at V and 2 bases at J, with 13 bases between. CDR3 residues: CASSPTGSTYNEQFF. In DNA form, the CDR3 reads TGTGCCAGCAGCCCTACAGGTTCGACCTACAATGAGCAGTTCTTC.

The V call is TRBV6-5, the J call TRBJ2-3, with TRBD2 identical over 7 bases. Per the germline V gene, CDR1 is MNHEY and CDR2 is SVGAGI. This CDR3 contains 11 residues. Germline trimming cut 2 bases from V and 13 bases from J; bases unmatched to any gene: 3. In nucleotides, the CDR3 is TGTGCCAGCAGTTACCTAGCGGAGGAGTATTTT. Protein product: CASSYLAEEYF.

There are many counts of this clonotype. The rearrangement uses TRBV6-5 and TRBJ1-1, with D possibly being TRBD1 (5 bases). Trimming cost V 0 bases and J 3 bases, with 8 bases left between them. CDR3 size: 14 residues. Germline V gene sequence: CDR1 MNHEY, CDR2 SVGAGI. The CDR3 region has the DNA TGTGCCAGCAGTTACTCTGGCAGGGACACTGAAGCTTTCTTT. Protein: CASSYSGRDTEAFF.

The chain has TRBV20-1 and TRBJ2-5, with D possibly being TRBD1 (7 bases). V was trimmed by 2 bases and J by 2 bases, leaving 27 bases between them. From germline, CDR1 is DFQATT and CDR2 SNEGSKA (reference sequence). CDR3 length: 19 residues. CDR3: CSARPRPARGVCGQETQYF. CDR3 DNA sequence: TGCAGTGCTAGACCCCGGCCGGCCAGGGGGGTTTGTGGGCAAGAGACCCAGTACTTC.

There are many counts of this clonotype. The chain employs TRBV5-1 and TRBJ2-5; 9 bases map to TRBD1. The CDR3 is made up of 14 amino acids. Germline CDR1 is SGHRS and CDR2 is YFSETQ. With 5 bases clipped from V and 5 bases from J, the junction kept 7 bases outside the gene matches. This CDR3 is CASSEATGGETQYF. The CDR3, as DNA: TGCGCCAGCAGTGAGGCCACAGGGGGCGAGACCCAGTACTTC.

This chain connects TRBV13 to TRBJ1-3; no clear D gene. Germline V CDR1 and CDR2: PRHDT, FYEKMQ (reference sequence). The CDR3 sequence is 15 residues long. V was shortened by 2 bases and J by 5 bases, with 13 bases between the two germline ends. The chain's CDR3 is CASSLRRLTRNTIYF. CDR3 DNA: TGTGCCAGCAGCTTACGTCGGTTGACCCGAAACACCATATATTTT.

The chain combines TRBV13 with TRBJ1-2, with D possibly TRBD1 on 6 matching bases. The CDR3 has 15 residues. Germline V gives CDR1 PRHDT, CDR2 FYEKMQ (reference sequence). The V and J ends lost 3 bases and 4 bases respectively, with 15 bases between them. The CDR3 reads CASSLYRASGYGYTF. CDR3 bases: TGTGCCAGCAGCTTGTACAGGGCCTCTGGCTATGGCTACACCTTC.

This clonotype occurred many times. The chain joins TRBV3-1 to TRBJ2-2; D uncertain. The CDR3 is made up of 16 amino acids. Trimming left V 3 bases short and J 0 bases short, with 11 bases between. In germline, CDR1 is LGHDT, CDR2 YNNKEL (reference sequence). The CDR3 protein is CASSQGSTPNTGELFF. The CDR3 DNA reads as TGTGCCAGCAGCCAGGGGTCGACTCCGAACACCGGGGAGCTGTTTTTT. Full variable domain (missing parts from reference TRBV3-1 and TRBJ2-2): DTAVSQTPKYLVTQMGNDKSIKCEQNLGHDTMYWYKQDSKKFLKIMFSYNNKELIINETVPNRFSPKSPDKAHLNLHINSLELGDSAVYFCASSQGSTPNTGELFFGEGSRLTVL.

The chain is built from TRBV11-2 and TRBJ1-1; the match to TRBD1 covers 7 bases. The CDR3 covers 15 residues. Germline loops: CDR1 SGHAT, CDR2 FQNNGV. V was clipped by 5 bases and J by 4 bases; unmatched bases: 10. Written as DNA, the CDR3 is TGTGCCAGCAGCAAGGGGGCTCCTTCTGGCACTGAAGCTTTCTTT. Translating gives CASSKGAPSGTEAFF.